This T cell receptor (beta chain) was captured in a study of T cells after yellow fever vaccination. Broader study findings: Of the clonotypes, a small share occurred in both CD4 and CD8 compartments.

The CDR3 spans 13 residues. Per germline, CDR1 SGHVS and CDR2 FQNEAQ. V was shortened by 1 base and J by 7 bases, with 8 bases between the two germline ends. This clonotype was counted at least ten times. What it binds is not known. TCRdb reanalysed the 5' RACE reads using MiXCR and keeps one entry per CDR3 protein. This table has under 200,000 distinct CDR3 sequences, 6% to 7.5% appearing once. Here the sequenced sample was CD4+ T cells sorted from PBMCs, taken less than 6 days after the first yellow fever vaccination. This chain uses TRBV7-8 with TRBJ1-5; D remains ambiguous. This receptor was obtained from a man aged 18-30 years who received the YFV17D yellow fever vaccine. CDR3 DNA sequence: TGTGCCAGCAGCTTAGGTCAAGGGCAGCCCCAGCATTTT. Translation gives CASSLGQGQPQHF.